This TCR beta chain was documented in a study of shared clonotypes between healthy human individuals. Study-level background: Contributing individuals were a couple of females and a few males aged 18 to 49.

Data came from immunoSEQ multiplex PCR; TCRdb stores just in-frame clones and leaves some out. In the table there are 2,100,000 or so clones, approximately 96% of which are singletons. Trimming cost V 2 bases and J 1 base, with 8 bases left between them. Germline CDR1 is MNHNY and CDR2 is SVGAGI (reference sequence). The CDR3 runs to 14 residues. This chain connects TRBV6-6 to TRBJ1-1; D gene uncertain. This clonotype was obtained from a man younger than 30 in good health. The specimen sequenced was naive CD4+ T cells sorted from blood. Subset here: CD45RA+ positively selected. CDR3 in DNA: TGTGCCAGCAGTTACCCGGAGGGGAACACTGAAGCTTTCTTT. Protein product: CASSYPEGNTEAFF.